This T cell receptor (beta chain) was identified in a study of T cell repertoires in cytomegalovirus infection. The overall study: An indication of both CMV infection and matching HLA type came from public TCR beta signatures. General study results and limits: Carriage of CMV together with the relevant HLA was identifiable through cumulative public TCR beta family frequency. Clonotypes of TCR beta that were HLA-C-restricted and CMV-specific dominated the ex vivo response.

The length of the CDR3 is 14 residues. CDR1 and CDR2 from the germline V gene are SNHLY and FYNNEI. With V trimmed by 7 bases and J by 1 base, 3 bases remained unmatched. One entry per CDR3 protein, called by TCRdb with MiXCR from the reads. This table holds about 450,000 distinct CDR3 sequences, roughly 30% found once. This clonotype occurred a few times. Antigen unknown. The V call is TRBV2, the J call TRBJ2-1, with 8 bases that match TRBD2. Material for sequencing was PBMCs. The sequence derives from a human donor in good health (CMV status not recorded). Some clones in this sample may be carry-over from other donors' samples. The CDR3 sequence: CASTERGSYNEQFF. CDR3 DNA: TGTGCCAGCACTGAGCGGGGGTCCTACAATGAGCAGTTCTTC.